This TCR beta chain is from a study of shared clonotypes between healthy human individuals. Germline CDR1 MNHEY, CDR2 SVGAGI. V lost 4 bases, J lost 3 bases, and 8 bases stayed unmatched. CDR3 length: 15 amino acids. Sequencing used immunoSEQ multiplex PCR; TCRdb keeps in-frame clones, though not all of them. The sample holds under 650,000 clones; about 95% are singletons and the top ten take 0.06%. The receptor was isolated from a woman aged 25 to 45 in good health. This rearrangement joins TRBV6-5 to TRBJ2-7; 8 bases align to TRBD2. Material for sequencing was naive CD4+ T cells sorted from blood. Subset defined: CD45RA+ positively selected. CDR3 sequence reads: CASSLTSEGVYEQYF. The CDR3 bases are TGTGCCAGCAGTTTGACTAGCGAGGGTGTCTACGAGCAGTACTTC.